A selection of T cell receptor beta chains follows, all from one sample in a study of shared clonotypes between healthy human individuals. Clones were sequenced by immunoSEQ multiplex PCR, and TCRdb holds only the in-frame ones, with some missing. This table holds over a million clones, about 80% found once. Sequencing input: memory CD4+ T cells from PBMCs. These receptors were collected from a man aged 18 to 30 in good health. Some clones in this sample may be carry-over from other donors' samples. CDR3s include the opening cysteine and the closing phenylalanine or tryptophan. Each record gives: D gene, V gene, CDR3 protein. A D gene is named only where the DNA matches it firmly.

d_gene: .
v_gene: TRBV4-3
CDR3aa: CASSQTPGLYSYNEQFF

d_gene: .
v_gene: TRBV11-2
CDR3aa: CASSLDYDYGYTF

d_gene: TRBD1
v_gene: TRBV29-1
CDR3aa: CSVEGRGLRSGYTF

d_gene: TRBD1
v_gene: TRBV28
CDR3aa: CASSLRGPHNEQFF

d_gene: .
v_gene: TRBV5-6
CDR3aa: CASTFGAGDTEAFF

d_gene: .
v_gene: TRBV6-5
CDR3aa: CASGGSVGGTQYF

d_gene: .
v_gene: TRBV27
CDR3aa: CASSFRGEGEAFF

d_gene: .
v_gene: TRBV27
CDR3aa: CASTLRRGGNQPQHF

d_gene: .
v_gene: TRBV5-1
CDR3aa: CASKGTANTGELFF

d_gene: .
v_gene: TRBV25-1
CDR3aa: CASSDLGARGDLAFF

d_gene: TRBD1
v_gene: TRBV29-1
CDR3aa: CSVEGTGETQYF

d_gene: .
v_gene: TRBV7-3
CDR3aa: CASRTNANTGELFF

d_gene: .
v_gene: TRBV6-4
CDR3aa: CASWIFYEQYF

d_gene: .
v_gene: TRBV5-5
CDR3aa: CASSSKLGLSSRHNEQFF

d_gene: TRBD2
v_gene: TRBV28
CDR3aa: CASSPPGLAGQETQYF

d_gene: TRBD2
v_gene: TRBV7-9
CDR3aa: CASSLTGRGQETQYF

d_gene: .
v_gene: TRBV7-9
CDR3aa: CASSLTQSDTQYF

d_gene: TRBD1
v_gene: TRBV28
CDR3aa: CASSLIQGAYYGYTF

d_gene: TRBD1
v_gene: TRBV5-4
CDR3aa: CASSSGTVPYEQYF

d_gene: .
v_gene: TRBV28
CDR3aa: CASGRTIFGVDEQFF

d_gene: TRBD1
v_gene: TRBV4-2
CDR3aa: CASSQETGDTGELFF

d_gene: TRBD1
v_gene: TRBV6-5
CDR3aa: CASSAGGFSNQPQHF

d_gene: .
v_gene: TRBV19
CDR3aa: CASSIAGNGRGYTF

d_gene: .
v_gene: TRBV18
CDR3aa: CASSPEVDEQFF

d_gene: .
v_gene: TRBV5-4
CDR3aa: CASSLRNTEAFF

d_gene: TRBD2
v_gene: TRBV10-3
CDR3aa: CAISDSGGGETQYF

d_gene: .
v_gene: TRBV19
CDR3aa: CASSIRGRSNTGELFF

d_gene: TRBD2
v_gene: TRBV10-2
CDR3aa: CASSESGLAVTMTQFF

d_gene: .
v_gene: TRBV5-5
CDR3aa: CASSRQGLNEKLFF

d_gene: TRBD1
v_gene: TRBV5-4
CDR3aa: CASRRDSRRTGELFF

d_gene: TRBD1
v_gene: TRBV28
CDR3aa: CASSTPYLGTVQNSGANVLTF

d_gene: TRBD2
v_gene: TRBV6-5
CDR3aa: CATRLAGVNEQFF

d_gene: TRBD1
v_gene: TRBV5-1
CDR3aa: CASSRQGSSYEQYF

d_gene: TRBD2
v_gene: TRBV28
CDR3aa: CASSSNGLAGVIEFF

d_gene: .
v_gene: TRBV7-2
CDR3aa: CASSLGREFGEQYF

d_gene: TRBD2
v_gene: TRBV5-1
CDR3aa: CASSSLAEPYNEQFF